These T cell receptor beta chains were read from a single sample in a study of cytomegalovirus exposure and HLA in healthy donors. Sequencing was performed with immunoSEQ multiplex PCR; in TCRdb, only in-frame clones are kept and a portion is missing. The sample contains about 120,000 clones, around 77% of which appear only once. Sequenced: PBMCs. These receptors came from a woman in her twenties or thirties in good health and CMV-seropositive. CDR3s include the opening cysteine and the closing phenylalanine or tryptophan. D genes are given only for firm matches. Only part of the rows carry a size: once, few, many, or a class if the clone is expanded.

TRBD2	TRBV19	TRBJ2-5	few	CASSTFERGGLGETQYF	TGTGCCAGTAGTACCTTCGAGCGGGGGGGCCTCGGTGAGACCCAGTACTTC
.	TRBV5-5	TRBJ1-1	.	CASRTGGMNTEAFF	TGTGCCAGCAGGACAGGTGGCATGAACACTGAAGCTTTCTTT
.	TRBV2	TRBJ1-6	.	CASSPPGSSYNSPLHF	TGTGCCAGCAGTCCTCCGGGGAGCTCCTATAATTCACCCCTCCACTTT
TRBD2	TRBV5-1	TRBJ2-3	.	CASSSSGTSGVDTQYF	TGCGCCAGCAGCTCCTCCGGGACTAGCGGGGTAGATACGCAGTATTTT
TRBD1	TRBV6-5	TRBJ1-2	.	CASSPAGQGSGGYTF	TGTGCCAGCAGCCCTGCGGGACAGGGGAGTGGTGGCTACACCTTC
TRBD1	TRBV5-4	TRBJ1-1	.	CASSREGGPYTEAFF	TGTGCCAGCAGTCGGGAAGGGGGCCCCTACACTGAAGCTTTCTTT
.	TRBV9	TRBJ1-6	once	CASSFERGYNSPLHF	TGTGCCAGCAGCTTCGAGAGAGGTTATAATTCACCCCTCCACTTT
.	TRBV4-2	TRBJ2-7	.	CASSQDGDRNSYEQYF	TGTGCCAGCAGCCAAGATGGCGACAGGAACTCCTACGAGCAGTACTTC
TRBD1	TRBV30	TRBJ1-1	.	CAWMGQFNTEAFF	TGTGCCTGGATGGGACAGTTTAACACTGAAGCTTTCTTT
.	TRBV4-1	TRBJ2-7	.	CASSPLTGSKYYEQYF	TGCGCCAGCAGCCCCCTCACGGGGTCTAAGTACTACGAGCAGTACTTC
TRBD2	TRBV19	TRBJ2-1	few	CASSIGPRAGGYNEQFF	TGTGCCAGTAGTATAGGCCCACGAGCGGGGGGATACAATGAGCAGTTCTTC
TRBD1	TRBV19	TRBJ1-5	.	CASRESPGGGNQPQHF	TGTGCCAGTAGGGAAAGTCCAGGGGGCGGGAATCAGCCCCAGCATTTT
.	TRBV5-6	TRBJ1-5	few	CASSLEGVDNQPQHF	TGTGCCAGCAGCTTGGAAGGGGTTGACAATCAGCCCCAGCATTTT
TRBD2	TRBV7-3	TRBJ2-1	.	CASSLRGTSGLHEQFF	TGTGCCAGCAGCTTAAGAGGGACTAGCGGTCTCCATGAGCAGTTCTTC